The 4 T cell receptor beta chains below all came from one sample that was sequenced in a study. TCRdb itself ran the RT-PCR reads through MiXCR, one entry per CDR3 protein. The sample lists hundreds of thousands of distinct CDR3 sequences; 13% to 15% were seen once. The specimen sequenced was memory CD4+ T cells from blood. The receptors here all came from a female donor in good health, serving as a healthy control.

The chain has TRBV7-8 and TRBJ2-5; 9 nucleotides agree with TRBD2. The CDR3 length is 14 residues. Trimming removed 5 bases from V and 5 bases from J; junction bases left unmatched: 6. Germline values: CDR1 SGHVS, CDR2 FQNEAQ. CDR3 region: CASSRGGGLETQYF. CDR3 coding DNA: TGTGCCAGCAGCCGCGGGGGGGGCCTTGAGACCCAGTACTTC.

This clonotype appeared many times. The chain carries TRBV6-2 or TRBV6-3 and TRBJ2-7; 13 nucleotides align to TRBD2. The V gene end was trimmed by 3 bases and the J gene end by 0 bases; junction bases not matched to a gene: 5. CDR3 length: 17 amino acids. Germline-derived CDR1 and CDR2 are MNHEY and SVGEGT. The CDR3 coding sequence is TGTGCCAGCAGTTATCGCAGACTAGCGGGAGGCTCCTACGAGCAGTACTTC. Translated: CASSYRRLAGGSYEQYF.

The chain employs TRBV2 and TRBJ1-3; no reliable D call. The germline V gene has CDR1 SNHLY and CDR2 FYNNEI. The CDR3 is 14 residues long. Trimming pared 2 bases from V and 11 bases from J, leaving 16 bases between. The CDR3 sequence is CASSESHAAGAIYF. The CDR3 bases are TGTGCCAGCAGTGAAAGTCACGCCGCCGGGGCCATATATTTT.

This clonotype occurred a few times. The rearrangement uses TRBV5-1 and TRBJ2-7; 8 bases align to TRBD1. This CDR3 has 17 amino acids. Per the germline V gene, CDR1 is SGHRS and CDR2 is YFSETQ. V lost 3 bases, J lost 2 bases, and 13 bases stayed unmatched. CDR3 sequence (DNA): TGCGCCAGCAGCTCAGAGTGGGACAGGTTCTTTCCCTACGAGCAGTACTTC. The encoded protein is CASSSEWDRFFPYEQYF.